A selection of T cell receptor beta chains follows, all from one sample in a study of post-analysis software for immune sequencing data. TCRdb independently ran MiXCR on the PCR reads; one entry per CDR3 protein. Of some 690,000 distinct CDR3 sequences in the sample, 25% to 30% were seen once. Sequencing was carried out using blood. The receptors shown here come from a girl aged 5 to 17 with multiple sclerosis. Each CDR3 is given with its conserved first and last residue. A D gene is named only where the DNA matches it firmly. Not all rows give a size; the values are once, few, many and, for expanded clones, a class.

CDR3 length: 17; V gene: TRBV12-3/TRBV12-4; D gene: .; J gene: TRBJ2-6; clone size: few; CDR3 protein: CASSRLTGRSGANVLTF; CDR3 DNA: TGTGCCAGCAGTAGATTGACAGGACGCTCTGGGGCCAACGTCCTGACTTTC
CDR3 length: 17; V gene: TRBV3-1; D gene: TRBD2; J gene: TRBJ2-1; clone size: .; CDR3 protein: CASSQDRMSAGGGEQFF; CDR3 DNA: TGTGCCAGCAGCCAAGATAGGATGTCGGCGGGAGGCGGTGAGCAGTTCTTC
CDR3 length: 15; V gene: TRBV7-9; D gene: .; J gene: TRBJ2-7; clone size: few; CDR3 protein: CASSSPLTGKGEQYF; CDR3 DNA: TGTGCCAGCAGCTCCCCGCTTACGGGGAAAGGCGAGCAGTACTTC
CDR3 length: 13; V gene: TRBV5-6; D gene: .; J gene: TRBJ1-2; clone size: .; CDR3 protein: CASSLRSPRGYTF; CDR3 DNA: TGTGCCAGCAGCCTCCGTTCCCCGAGGGGCTACACCTTC
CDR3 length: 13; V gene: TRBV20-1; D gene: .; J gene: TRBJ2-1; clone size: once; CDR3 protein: CSAREASYNEQFF; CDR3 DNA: TGCAGTGCTAGGGAGGCTAGCTACAATGAGCAGTTCTTC
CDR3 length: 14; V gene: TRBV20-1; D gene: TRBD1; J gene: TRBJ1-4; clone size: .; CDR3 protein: CSAAPGQGVYKLFF; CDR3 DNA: TGCAGTGCTGCACCGGGACAGGGGGTATACAAACTGTTTTTT
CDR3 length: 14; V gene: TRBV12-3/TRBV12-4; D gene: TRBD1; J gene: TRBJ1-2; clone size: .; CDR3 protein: CASSRTGTGVGYTF; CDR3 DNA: TGTGCCAGCAGTCGTACCGGGACAGGGGTTGGCTACACCTTC
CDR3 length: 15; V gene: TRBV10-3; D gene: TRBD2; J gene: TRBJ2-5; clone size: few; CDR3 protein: CAISDWREGQETQYF; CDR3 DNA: TGTGCCATCAGTGATTGGAGGGAGGGCCAAGAGACCCAGTACTTC
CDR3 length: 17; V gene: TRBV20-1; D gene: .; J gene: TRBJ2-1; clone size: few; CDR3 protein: CSARDPGSTLGYNEQFF; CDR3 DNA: TGCAGTGCTAGAGACCCAGGTTCAACTCTCGGATACAATGAGCAGTTCTTC
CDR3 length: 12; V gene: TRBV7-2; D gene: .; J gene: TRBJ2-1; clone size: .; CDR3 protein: CASSLGLSEQFF; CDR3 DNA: TGTGCCAGCAGCTTGGGGCTATCGGAGCAGTTCTTC
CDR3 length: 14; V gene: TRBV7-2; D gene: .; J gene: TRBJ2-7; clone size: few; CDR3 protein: CASSSGPGGHEQYF; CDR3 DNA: TGTGCCAGCAGCTCTGGACCGGGTGGGCACGAGCAGTACTTC
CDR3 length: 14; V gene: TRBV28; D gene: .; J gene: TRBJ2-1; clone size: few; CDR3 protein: CASSFDSAYNEQFF; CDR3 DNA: TGTGCCAGCAGTTTTGATTCAGCTTACAATGAGCAGTTCTTC
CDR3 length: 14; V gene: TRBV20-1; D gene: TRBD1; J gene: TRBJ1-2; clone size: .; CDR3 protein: CSAEGAGRSGGYTF; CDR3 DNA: TGCAGTGCCGAGGGGGCAGGCCGGAGTGGGGGCTACACCTTC
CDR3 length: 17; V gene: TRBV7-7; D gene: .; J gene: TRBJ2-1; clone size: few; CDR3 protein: CASSPQSALSSCNEQFF; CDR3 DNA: TGTGCTAGCAGCCCCCAATCGGCGCTCAGCTCCTGCAATGAGCAGTTCTTC
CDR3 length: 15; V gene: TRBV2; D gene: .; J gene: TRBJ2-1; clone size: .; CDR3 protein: CASTKNPTPVNEQFF; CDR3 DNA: TGTGCCAGCACCAAAAACCCAACCCCGGTGAATGAGCAGTTCTTC
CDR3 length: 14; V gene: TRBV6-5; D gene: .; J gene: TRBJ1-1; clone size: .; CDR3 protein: CASSHDRLNTEAFF; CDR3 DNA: TGTGCCAGCAGCCATGACAGACTGAACACTGAAGCTTTCTTT
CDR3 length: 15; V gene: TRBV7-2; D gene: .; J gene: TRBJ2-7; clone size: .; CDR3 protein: CASSLVSSTVYEQYF; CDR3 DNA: TGTGCCAGCAGCTTAGTTTCCAGTACCGTCTACGAGCAGTACTTC
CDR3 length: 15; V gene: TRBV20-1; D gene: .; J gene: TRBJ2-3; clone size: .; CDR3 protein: CSAPGGQWSADTQYF; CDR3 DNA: TGCAGTGCTCCCGGGGGACAATGGAGCGCAGATACGCAGTATTTT
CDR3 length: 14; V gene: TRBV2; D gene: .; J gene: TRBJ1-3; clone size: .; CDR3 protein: CASSGKVSGNTIYF; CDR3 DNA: TGTGCCAGCAGTGGAAAAGTCTCTGGAAACACCATATATTTT
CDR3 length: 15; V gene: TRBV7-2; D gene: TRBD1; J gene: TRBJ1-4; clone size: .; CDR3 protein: CAGSFISGTDEKLFF; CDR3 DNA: TGTGCCGGCAGCTTTATTTCCGGGACAGATGAAAAACTGTTTTTT
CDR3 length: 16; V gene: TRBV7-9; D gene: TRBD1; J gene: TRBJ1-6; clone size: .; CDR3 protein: CASSFDGPGGNSPLHF; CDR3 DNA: TGTGCCAGCAGCTTCGACGGTCCAGGGGGCAATTCACCCCTCCACTTT
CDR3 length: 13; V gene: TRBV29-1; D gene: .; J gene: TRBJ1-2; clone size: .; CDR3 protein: CSAQSSGGYGYTF; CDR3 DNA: TGCAGCGCCCAGAGTTCGGGAGGATATGGCTACACCTTC
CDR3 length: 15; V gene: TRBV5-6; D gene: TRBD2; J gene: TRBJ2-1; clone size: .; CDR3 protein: CAATRSWGGRIEQFF; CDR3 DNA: TGTGCCGCGACCCGGTCTTGGGGGGGGAGGATTGAGCAGTTCTTC
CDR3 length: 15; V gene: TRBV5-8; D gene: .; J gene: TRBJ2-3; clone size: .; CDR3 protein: CASSLQGGRTDTQYF; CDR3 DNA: TGTGCCAGCAGCTTGCAGGGGGGCCGCACAGATACGCAGTATTTT
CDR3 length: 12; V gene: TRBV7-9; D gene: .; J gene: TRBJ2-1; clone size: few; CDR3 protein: CASSLRKDEQFF; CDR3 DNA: TGTGCCAGCAGCTTACGTAAAGATGAGCAGTTCTTC
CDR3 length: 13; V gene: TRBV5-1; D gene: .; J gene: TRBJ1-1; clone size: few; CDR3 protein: CANSLELNTEAFF; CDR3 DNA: TGCGCCAACAGCTTGGAACTGAACACTGAAGCTTTCTTT
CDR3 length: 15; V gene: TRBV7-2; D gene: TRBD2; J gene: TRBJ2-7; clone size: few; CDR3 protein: CASSLTSGGLYEQYF; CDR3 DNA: TGTGCCAGCAGCTTAACTAGCGGGGGACTGTACGAGCAGTACTTC
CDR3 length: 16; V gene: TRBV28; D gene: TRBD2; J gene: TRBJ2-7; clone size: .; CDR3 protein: CASRKASGRVSYEQYF; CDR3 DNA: TGTGCCAGCAGAAAGGCTAGCGGGAGGGTCTCCTACGAGCAGTACTTC
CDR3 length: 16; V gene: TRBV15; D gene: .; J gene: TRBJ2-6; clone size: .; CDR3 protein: CATSRDLSSGANVLTF; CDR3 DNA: TGTGCCACCAGCAGAGATTTGAGCTCTGGGGCCAACGTCCTGACTTTC
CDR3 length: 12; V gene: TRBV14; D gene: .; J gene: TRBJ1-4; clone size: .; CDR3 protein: CASSQVGRKLFF; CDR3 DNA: TGTGCCAGCAGCCAAGTTGGCAGGAAACTGTTTTTT
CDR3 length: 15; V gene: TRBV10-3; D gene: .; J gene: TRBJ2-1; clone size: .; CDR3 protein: CAINPQQGGYNEQFF; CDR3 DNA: TGTGCCATCAACCCACAACAGGGCGGCTACAATGAGCAGTTCTTC
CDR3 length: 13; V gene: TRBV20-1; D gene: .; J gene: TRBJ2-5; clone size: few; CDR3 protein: CSTEDRHKETQYF; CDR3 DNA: TGCAGTACCGAAGACAGACACAAAGAGACCCAGTACTTC
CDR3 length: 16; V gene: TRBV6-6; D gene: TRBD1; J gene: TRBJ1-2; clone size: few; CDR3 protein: CASTTPTGADGYGYTF; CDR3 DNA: TGTGCCAGCACCACTCCTACAGGGGCTGATGGCTATGGCTACACCTTC
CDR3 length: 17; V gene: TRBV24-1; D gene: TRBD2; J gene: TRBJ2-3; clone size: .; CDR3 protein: CATSDLKLAGSTDTQYF; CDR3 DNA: TGTGCCACCAGTGATTTGAAGCTAGCGGGGAGCACAGATACGCAGTATTTT
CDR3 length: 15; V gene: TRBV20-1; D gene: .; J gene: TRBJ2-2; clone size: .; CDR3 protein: CSMVGVGSNTEELFF; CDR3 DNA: TGCAGCATGGTTGGGGTGGGCTCGAACACCGAGGAGCTGTTTTTT
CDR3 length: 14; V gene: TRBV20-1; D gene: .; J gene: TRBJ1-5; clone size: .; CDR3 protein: CSARGSAGNQPQHF; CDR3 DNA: TGCAGTGCTAGAGGTTCTGCGGGCAATCAGCCCCAGCATTTT
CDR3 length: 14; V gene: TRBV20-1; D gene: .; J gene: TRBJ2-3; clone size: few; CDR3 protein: CSASLTPLTDTQYF; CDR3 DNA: TGCAGTGCTAGTCTCACACCACTCACAGATACGCAGTATTTT
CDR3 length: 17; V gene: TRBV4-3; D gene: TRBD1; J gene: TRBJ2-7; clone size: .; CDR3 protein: CASSQDNPTGGLYEQYF; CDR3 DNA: TGCGCCAGCAGCCAAGATAACCCGACAGGGGGCCTCTACGAGCAGTACTTC
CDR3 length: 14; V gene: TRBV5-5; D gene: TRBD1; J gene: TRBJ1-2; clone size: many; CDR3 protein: CASSALDRGGGYTF; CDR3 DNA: TGTGCCAGCAGCGCCTTGGACAGGGGAGGGGGCTACACCTTC
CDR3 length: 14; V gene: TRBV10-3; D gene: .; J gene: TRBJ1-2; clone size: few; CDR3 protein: CAISESRGNYGYTF; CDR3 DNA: TGTGCCATCAGTGAGTCGAGGGGCAACTATGGCTACACCTTC
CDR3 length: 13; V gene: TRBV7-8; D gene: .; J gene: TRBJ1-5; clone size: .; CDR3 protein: CASSLSRSPPQHF; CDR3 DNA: TGTGCCAGCAGCTTATCCAGAAGCCCGCCCCAGCATTTT
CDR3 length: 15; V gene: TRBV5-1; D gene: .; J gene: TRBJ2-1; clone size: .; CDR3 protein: CASSLDSGRVDEQFF; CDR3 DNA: TGCGCCAGCAGCTTGGATTCCGGCAGGGTGGACGAGCAGTTCTTC
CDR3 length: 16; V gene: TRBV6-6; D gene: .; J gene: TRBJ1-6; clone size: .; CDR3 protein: CASSQTPGQVNSPLHF; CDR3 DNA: TGTGCCAGCAGTCAGACCCCGGGGCAGGTGAATTCACCCCTCCACTTT
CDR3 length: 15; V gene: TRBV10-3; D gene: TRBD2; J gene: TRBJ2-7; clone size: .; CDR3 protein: CASSNSGRSSYEQYF; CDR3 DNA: TGTGCCAGCAGTAATAGCGGGAGGAGCTCCTACGAGCAGTACTTC